This section outlines one TCR beta chain sequence together with its context. No antigen is known for it. These data belong to a study of blood T cells in healthy people across ages. Study-wide points: The study regarded diversity estimates from one million T cells as underestimates.

Trimming left V 1 base short and J 4 bases short, with 10 bases between. This CDR3 contains 14 residues. A J-beta primer mix and a sample-barcoded 5' primer were used in a second PCR of about 6 to 12 cycles. MiXCR, applied by TCRdb to the 5' RACE reads, yields one record per CDR3 protein. This table holds some 760,000 distinct CDR3 sequences, around a quarter found once. The same sample was also studied in work on T cells of mothers and their children. That source reports: Once extracted, all RNA went into cDNA synthesis at roughly 1.4 ug per 15 ul.

The source is a boy aged 10-17 years in good health. Specimen: blood. J is TRBJ2-5 and V is TRBV12-3 or TRBV12-4; D uncertain. The CDR3 sequence is CASSLVMGGETQYF. For the CDR3, the DNA is TGTGCCAGCAGTTTAGTCATGGGCGGAGAGACCCAGTACTTC.